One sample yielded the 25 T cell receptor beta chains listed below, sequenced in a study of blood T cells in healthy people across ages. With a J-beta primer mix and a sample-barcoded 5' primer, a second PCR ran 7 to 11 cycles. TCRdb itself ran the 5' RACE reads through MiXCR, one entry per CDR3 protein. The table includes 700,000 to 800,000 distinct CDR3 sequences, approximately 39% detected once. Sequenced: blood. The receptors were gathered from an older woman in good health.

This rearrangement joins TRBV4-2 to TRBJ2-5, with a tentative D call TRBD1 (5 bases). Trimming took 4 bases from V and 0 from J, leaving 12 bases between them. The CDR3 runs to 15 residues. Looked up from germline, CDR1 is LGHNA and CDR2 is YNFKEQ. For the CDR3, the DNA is TGTGCCAGCAGCCTGGGGCACCGGGACCAAGAGACCCAGTACTTC. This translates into CASSLGHRDQETQYF.

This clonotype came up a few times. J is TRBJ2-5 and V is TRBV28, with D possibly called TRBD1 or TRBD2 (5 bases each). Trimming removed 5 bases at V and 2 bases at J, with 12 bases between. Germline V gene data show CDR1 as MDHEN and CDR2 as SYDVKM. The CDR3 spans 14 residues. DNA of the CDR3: TGTGCCAGCAGTAGCCGGGACCATCAAGAGACCCAGTACTTC. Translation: CASSSRDHQETQYF.

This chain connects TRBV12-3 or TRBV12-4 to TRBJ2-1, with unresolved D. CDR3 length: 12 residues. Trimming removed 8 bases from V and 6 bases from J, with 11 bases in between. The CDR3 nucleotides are TGTGCCAGCCGACCTTCGAGCAATGAGCAGTTCTTC. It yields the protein CASRPSSNEQFF.

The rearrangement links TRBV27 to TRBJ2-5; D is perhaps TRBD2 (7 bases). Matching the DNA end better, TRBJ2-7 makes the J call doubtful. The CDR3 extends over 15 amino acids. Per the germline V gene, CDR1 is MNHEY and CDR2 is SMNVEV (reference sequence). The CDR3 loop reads CASSLSGGGDYEQYF. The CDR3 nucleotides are TGTGCCAGCAGTTTATCGGGAGGGGGAGACTACGAGCAGTACTTC.

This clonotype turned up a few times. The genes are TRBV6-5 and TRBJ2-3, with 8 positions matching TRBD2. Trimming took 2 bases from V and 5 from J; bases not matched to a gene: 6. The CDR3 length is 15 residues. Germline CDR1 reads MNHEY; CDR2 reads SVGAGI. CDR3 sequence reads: CASSYQGLGGDTQYF. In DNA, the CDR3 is TGTGCCAGCAGTTACCAGGGACTAGGAGGAGATACGCAGTATTTT.

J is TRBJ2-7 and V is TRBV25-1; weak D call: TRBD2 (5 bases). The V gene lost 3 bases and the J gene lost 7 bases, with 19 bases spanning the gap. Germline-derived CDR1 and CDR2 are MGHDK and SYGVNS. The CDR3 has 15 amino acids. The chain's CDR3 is CASSDQLGSYNEQYF. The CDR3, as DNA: TGTGCCAGCAGTGACCAACTAGGATCCTACAATGAGCAGTACTTC.

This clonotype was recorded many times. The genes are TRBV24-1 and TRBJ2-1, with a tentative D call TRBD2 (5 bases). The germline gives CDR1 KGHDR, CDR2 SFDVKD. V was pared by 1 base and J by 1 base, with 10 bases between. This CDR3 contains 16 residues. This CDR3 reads CATSDFLRASYNEQFF. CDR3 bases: TGTGCCACCAGTGATTTCTTGCGGGCGTCCTACAATGAGCAGTTCTTC.

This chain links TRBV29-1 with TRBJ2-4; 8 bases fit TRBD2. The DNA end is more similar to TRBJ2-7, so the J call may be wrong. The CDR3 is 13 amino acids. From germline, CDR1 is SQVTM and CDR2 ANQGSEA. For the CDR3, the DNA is TGCAGCGTTGCGGGGGGGCCGACCTACGAGCAGTACTTC. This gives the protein CSVAGGPTYEQYF.

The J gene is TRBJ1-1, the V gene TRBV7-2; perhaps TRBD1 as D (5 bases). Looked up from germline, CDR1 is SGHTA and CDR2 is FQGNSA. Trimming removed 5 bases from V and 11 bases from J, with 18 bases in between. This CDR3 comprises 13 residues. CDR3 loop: CASSPLYQGTAFF. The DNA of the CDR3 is TGTGCCAGCAGCCCGCTTTATCAGGGAACGGCTTTCTTT.

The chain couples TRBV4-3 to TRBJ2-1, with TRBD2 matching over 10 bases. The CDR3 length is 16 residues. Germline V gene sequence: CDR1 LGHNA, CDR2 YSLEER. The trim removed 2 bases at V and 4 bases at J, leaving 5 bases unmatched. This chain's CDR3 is CASSQSGLATYNEQFF. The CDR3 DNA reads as TGCGCCAGCAGCCAATCGGGACTAGCGACGTACAATGAGCAGTTCTTC.

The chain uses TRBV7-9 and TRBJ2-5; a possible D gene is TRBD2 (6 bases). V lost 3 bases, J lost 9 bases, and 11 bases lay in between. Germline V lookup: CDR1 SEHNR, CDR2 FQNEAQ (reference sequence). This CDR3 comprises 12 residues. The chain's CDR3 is CASSLVREAQYF. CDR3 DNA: TGTGCCAGCAGCTTGGTCAGGGAGGCCCAGTACTTC.

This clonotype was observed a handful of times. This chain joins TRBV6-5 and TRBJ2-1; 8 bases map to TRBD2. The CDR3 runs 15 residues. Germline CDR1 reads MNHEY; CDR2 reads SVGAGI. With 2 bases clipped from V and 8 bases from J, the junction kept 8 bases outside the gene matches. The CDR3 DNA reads TGTGCCAGCAGTTACGGGACTAGAGGAAGAGATGAGCAGTTCTTC. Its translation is CASSYGTRGRDEQFF.

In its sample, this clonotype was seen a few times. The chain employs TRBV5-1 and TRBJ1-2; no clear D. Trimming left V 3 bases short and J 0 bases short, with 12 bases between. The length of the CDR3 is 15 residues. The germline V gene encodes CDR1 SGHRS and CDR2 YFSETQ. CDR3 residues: CASSSFGGSNYGYTF. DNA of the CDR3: TGCGCCAGCAGCTCTTTTGGCGGGTCTAACTATGGCTACACCTTC.

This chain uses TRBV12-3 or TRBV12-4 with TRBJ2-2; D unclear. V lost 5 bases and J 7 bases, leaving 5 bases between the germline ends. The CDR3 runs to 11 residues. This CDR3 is CASSGFGELFF. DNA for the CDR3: TGTGCCAGCAGTGGGTTCGGGGAGCTGTTTTTT.

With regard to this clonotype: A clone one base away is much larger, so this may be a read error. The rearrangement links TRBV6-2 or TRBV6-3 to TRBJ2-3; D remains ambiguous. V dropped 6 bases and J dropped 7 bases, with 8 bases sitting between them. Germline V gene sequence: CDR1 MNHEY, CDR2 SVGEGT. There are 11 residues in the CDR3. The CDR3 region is CASSTAHTQYF. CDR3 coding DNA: TGTGCCAGCAGCACCGCCCATACGCAGTATTTT.

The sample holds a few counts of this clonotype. The CDR3 protein is CASSQEPRVWGDLATNEKLFF. In nucleotides, the CDR3 is TGCGCCAGCAGCCAAGAACCCAGAGTATGGGGGGACCTTGCAACTAATGAAAAACTGTTTTTT. The rearrangement uses TRBV4-3 and TRBJ1-4; the D gene is possibly TRBD1 (5 bases). With 0 bases removed from V and 0 bases from J, the gap between germline ends came to 23 bases. Germline V gene data show CDR1 as LGHNA and CDR2 as YSLEER. CDR3 length equals 21 residues.

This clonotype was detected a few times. For the CDR3, the DNA is TGTGCCAGCAGCGATAGCGGGAGTGTGTACAATGAGCAGTTCTTC. Its protein product is CASSDSGSVYNEQFF. The rearrangement uses TRBV9 and TRBJ2-1, with 9 bases lining up with TRBD2. Germline lookup yields CDR1 SGDLS and CDR2 YYNGEE. The CDR3 has 15 amino acids. The V gene end was trimmed by 3 bases and the J gene end by 4 bases; junction bases not matched to a gene: 5.

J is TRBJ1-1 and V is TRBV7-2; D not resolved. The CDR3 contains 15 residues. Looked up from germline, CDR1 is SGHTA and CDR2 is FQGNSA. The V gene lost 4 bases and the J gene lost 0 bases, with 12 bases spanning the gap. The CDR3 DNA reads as TGTGCCAGCAGCTCACCCGGCCGGATGAACACTGAAGCTTTCTTT. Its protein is CASSSPGRMNTEAFF.

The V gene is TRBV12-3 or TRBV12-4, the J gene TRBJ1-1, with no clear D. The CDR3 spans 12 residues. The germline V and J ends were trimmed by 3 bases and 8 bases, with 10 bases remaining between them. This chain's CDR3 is CASSFGLPEAFF. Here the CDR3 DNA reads TGTGCCAGCAGTTTTGGGCTCCCCGAAGCTTTCTTT.

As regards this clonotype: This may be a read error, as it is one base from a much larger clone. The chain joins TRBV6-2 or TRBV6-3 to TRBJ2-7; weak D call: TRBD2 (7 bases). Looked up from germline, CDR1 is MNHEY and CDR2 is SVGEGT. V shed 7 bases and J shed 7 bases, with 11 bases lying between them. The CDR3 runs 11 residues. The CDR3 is CASIRGAEQYF. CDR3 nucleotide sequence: TGTGCCAGCATTCGGGGGGCAGAGCAGTACTTC.

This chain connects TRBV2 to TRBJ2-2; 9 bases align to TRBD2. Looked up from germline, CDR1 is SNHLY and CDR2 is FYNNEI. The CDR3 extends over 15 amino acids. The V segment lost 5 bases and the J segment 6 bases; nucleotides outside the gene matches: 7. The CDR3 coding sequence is TGTGCCAGCAGTCTTAGCGGGAGATCTCCCGGGGAGCTGTTTTTT. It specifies CASSLSGRSPGELFF.

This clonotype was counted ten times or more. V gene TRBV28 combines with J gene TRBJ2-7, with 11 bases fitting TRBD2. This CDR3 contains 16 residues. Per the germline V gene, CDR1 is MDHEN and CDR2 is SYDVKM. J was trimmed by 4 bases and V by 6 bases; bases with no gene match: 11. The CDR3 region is CASRSPHTSGRYEQYF. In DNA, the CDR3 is TGTGCCAGCAGGTCCCCGCACACTAGCGGGAGATACGAGCAGTACTTC.

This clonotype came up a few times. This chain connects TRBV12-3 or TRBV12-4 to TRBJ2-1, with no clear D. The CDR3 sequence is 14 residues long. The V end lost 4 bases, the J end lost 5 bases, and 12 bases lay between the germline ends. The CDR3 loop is CASSSPSPNNEQFF. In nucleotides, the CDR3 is TGTGCCAGCAGTTCCCCTTCGCCGAACAATGAGCAGTTCTTC.

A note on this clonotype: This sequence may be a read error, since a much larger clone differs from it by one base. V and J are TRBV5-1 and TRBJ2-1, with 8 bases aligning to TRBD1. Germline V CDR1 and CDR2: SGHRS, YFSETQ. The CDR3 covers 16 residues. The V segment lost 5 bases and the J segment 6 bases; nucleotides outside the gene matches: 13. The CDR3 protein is CASSPLPGQASNEQFF. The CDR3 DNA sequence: TGCGCCAGCAGTCCCCTTCCGGGACAGGCTAGCAATGAGCAGTTCTTC. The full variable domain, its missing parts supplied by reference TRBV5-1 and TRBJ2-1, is KAGVTQTPRYLIKTRGQQVTLSCSPISGHRSVSWYQQTPGQGLQFLFEYFSETQRNKGNFPGRFSGRQFSNSRSEMNVSTLELGDSALYLCASSPLPGQASNEQFFGPGTRLTVL.

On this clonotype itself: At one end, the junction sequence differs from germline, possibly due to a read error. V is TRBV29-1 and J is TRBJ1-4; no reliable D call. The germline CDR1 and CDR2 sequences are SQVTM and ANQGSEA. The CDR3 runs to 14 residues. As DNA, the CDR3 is TGCAGCGTTCAATACCAGCTATCCCATGAAAAACCGTTTTTT. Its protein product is CSVQYQLSHEKPFF.